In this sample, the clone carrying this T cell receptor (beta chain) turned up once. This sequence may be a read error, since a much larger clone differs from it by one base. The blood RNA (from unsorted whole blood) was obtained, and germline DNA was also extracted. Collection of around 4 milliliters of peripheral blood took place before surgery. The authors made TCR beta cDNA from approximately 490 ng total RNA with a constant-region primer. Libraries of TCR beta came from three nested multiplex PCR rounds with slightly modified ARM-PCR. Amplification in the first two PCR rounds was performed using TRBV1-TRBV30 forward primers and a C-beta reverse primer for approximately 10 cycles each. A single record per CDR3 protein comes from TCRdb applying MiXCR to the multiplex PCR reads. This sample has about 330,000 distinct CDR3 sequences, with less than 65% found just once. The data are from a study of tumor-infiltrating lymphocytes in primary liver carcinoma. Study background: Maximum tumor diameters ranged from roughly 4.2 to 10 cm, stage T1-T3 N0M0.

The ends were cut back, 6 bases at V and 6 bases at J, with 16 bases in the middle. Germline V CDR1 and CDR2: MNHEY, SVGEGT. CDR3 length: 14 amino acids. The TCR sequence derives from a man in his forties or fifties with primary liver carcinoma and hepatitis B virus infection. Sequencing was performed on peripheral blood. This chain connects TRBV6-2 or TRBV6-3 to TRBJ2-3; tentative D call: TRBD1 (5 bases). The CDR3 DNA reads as TGTGCCAGCAGGCCTAGGGGAAGTATGGATACGCAGTATTTT. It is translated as CASRPRGSMDTQYF.